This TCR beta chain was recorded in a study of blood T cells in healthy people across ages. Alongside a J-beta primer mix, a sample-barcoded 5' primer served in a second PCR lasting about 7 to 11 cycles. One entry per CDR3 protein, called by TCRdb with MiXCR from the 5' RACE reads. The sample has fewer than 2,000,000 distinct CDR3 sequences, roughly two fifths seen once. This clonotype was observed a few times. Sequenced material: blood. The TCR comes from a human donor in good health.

CDR3 sequence: CASSKFPGVSTYNEQFF. The CDR3 coding sequence is TGTGCCAGCAGTAAGTTTCCGGGGGTTTCCACCTACAATGAGCAGTTCTTC. The chain has TRBV5-6 and TRBJ2-1; TRBD2 might be the D (6 bases). The V gene lost 5 bases and the J gene lost 2 bases, with 20 bases spanning the gap. From germline, CDR1 is SGHDT and CDR2 YYEEEE. The CDR3 has 17 residues.